Here is one T cell receptor beta chain with its context. Its antigen remains unidentified. Authors' data handling: Filtering was not the same, since immunoSEQ gave junction-only sequences without quality scores. Only in-frame clones appear in the TCRdb table, and some are missing; sequencing was by immunoSEQ multiplex PCR. For V, J and clone size, that table is used; D and trimming come from the DNA. The sample shows under 700,000 clones, roughly 95% of them seen only once. These data are taken from a study of shared clonotypes between healthy human individuals. Across the whole study: CD4 naive and CD4 memory each took three plates per donor, while CD8 naive took two and CD8 memory one.

Study conclusions and caveats: The generation probabilities recorded for non-shared clonotypes fell below those of clonotypes shared by all four donors.

The naive CD8 fraction comprised CD45RO-negative cells positively selected for CCR7 and excluded terminally differentiated effector memory CD45RA+ cells. The sequencing sample was made of naive CD8+ T cells sorted from blood. The clonotype originates from a woman aged 30 to 39 in good health.

CDR3 protein: CASSPNPRVEGEKLFF. The CDR3 DNA is TGTGCCAGCAGCCCCAACCCCAGGGTGGAGGGGGAAAAACTGTTTTTT. The chain carries TRBV28 and TRBJ1-4; TRBD1 is a possible D gene (5 bases). Trimming pared 6 bases from V and 8 bases from J, leaving 22 bases between. This CDR3 region has 16 residues. From germline, CDR1 is MDHEN and CDR2 SYDVKM.